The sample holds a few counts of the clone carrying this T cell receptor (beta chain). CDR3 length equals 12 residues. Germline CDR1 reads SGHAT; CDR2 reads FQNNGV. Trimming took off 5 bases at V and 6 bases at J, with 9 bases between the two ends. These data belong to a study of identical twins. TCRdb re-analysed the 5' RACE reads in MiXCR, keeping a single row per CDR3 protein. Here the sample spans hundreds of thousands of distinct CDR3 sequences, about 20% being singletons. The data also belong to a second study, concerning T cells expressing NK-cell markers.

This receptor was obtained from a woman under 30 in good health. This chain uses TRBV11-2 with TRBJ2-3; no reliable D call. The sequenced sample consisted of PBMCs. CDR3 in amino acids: CASSPEPDTQYF. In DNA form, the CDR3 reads TGTGCCAGCAGCCCCGAGCCTGATACGCAGTATTTT.